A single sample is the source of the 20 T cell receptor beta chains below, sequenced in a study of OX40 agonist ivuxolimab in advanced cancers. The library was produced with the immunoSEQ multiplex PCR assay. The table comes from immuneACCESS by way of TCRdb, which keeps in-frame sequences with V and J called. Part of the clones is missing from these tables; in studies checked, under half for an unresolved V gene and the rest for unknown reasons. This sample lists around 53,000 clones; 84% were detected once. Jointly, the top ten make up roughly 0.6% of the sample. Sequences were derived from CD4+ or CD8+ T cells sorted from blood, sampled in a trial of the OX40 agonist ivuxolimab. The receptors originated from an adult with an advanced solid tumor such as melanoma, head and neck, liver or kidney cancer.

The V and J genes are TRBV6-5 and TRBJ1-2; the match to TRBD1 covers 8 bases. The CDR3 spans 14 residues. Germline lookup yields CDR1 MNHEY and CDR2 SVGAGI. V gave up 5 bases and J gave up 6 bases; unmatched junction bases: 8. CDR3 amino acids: CASSTRQGYDGYTF. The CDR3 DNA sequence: TGTGCCAGCAGTACAAGACAGGGGTACGATGGCTACACCTTC.

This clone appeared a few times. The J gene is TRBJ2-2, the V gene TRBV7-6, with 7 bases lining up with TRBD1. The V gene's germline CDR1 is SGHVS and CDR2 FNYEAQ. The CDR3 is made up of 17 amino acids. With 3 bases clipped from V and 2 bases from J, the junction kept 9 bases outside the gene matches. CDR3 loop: CASSFRWTGRNTGELFF. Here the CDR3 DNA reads TGTGCCAGCAGCTTTAGGTGGACAGGACGAAACACCGGGGAGCTGTTTTTT. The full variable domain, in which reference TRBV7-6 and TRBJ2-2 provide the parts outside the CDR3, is GAGVSQSPRYKVTKRGQDVALRCDPISGHVSLYWYRQALGQGPEFLTYFNYEAQQDKSGLPNDRFSAERPEGSISTLTIQRTEQRDSAMYRCASSFRWTGRNTGELFFGEGSRLTVL.

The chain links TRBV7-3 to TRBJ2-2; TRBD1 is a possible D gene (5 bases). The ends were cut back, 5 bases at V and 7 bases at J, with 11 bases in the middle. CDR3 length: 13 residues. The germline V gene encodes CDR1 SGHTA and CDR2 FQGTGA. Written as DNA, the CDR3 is TGTGCCAGCAGCCCTGGACACATCGGGGAGCTGTTTTTT. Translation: CASSPGHIGELFF.

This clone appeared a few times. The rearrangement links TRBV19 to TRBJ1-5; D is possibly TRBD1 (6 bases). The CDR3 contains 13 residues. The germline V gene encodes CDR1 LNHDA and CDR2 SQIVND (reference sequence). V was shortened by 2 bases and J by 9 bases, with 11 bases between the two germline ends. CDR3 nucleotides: TGTGCCAGTAGTATACAGGGGTCTTTGCCCCAGCATTTT. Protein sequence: CASSIQGSLPQHF.

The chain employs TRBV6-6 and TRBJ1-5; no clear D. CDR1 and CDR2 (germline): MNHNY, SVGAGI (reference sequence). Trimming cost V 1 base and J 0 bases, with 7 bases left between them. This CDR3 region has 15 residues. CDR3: CASSYWQDSNQPQHF. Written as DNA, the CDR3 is TGTGCCAGCAGTTACTGGCAGGATAGCAATCAGCCCCAGCATTTT.

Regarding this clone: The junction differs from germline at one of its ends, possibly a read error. The CDR3 reads CASSLEQGGTDTQYF. The CDR3 DNA follows: TGTGCCAGTAGTCTAGAGCAGGGGGGCACAGATACGCAGTATTTT. The genes are TRBV19 and TRBJ2-3; 7 bases line up with TRBD1. The CDR3 runs to 15 residues. Germline-derived CDR1 and CDR2 are LNHDA and SQIVND (reference sequence).

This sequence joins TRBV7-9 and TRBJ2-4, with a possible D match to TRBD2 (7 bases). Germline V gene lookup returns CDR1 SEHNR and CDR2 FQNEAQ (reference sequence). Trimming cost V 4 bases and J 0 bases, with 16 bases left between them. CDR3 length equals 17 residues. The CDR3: CASSSLGGPLAKNIQYF. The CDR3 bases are TGTGCCAGCAGCTCCTTGGGGGGGCCTCTAGCCAAAAACATTCAGTACTTC.

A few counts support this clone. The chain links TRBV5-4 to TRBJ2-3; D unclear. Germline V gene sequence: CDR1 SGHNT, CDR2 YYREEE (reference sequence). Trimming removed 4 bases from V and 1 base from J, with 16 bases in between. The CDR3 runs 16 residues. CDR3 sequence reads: CASSLRTRGGTDTQYF. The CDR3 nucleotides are TGTGCCAGCAGCCTCAGGACCCGAGGAGGCACAGATACGCAGTATTTT.

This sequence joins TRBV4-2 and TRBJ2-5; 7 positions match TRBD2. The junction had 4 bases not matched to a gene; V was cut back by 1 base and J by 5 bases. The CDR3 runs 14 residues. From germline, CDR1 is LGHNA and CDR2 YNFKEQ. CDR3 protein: CASSQGTRDETQYF. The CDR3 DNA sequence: TGTGCCAGCAGCCAAGGGACTAGGGACGAGACCCAGTACTTC.

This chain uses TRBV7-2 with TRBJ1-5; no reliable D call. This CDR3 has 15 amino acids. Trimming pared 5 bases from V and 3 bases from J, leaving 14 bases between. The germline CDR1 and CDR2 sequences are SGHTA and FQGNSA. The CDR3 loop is CASSQLGQINQPQHF. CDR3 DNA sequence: TGTGCCAGCAGCCAACTAGGGCAGATCAATCAGCCCCAGCATTTT.

CDR3 sequence reads: CASSQDVTEPLPYEQYF. CDR3 nucleotides: TGCGCCAGCAGCCAAGATGTAACAGAGCCGCTCCCCTACGAGCAGTACTTC. This chain joins TRBV4-1 and TRBJ2-7; D is uncertain. Deletions cut 0 bases from V and 2 bases from J, with 17 bases between. The CDR3 loop spans 17 amino acids. Germline CDR1 reads MGHRA; CDR2 reads YSYEKL.

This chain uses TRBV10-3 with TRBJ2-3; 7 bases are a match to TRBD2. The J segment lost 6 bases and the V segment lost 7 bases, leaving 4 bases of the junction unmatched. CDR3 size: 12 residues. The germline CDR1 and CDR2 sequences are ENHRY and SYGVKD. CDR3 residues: CAITEGGDTQYF. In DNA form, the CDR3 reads TGTGCCATCACGGAGGGAGGGGATACGCAGTATTTT.

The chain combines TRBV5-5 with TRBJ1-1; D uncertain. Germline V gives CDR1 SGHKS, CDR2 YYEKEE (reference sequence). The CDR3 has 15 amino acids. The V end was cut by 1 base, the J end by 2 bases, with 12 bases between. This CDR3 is CASSLLSEFNTEAFF. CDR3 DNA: TGTGCCAGCAGCTTGCTGTCGGAATTTAACACTGAAGCTTTCTTT.

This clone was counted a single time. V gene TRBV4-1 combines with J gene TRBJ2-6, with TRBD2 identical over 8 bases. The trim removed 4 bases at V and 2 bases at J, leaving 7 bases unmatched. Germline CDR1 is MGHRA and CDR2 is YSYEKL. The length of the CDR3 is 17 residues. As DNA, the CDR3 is TGCGCCAGCAGCCCCTGGGGTAGCGGGACTGGGGCCAACGTCCTGACTTTC. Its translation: CASSPWGSGTGANVLTF.

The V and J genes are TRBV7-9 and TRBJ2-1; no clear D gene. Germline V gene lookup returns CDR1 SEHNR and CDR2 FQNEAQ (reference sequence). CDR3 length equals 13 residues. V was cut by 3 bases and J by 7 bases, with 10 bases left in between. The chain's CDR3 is CASSLFNRNEQFF. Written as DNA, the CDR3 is TGTGCCAGCAGCTTGTTTAATCGGAATGAGCAGTTCTTC.

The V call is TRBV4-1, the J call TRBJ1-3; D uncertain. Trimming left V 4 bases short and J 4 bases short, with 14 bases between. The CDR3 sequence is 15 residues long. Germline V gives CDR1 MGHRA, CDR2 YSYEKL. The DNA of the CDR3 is TGCGCCAGCAGCCGAGTAGGTAGCTCGGGAAACACCATATATTTT. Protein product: CASSRVGSSGNTIYF.

In DNA form, the CDR3 reads TGTGCCACAGGGGGGGGCCGCTACGAGCAGTACTTC. Protein: CATGGGRYEQYF. The chain links TRBV19 to TRBJ2-7; D may match TRBD1 or TRBD2 (7 bases each). V shed 10 bases and J shed 3 bases, with 13 bases lying between them. Germline CDR1 reads LNHDA; CDR2 reads SQIVND (reference sequence). This CDR3 contains 12 residues.

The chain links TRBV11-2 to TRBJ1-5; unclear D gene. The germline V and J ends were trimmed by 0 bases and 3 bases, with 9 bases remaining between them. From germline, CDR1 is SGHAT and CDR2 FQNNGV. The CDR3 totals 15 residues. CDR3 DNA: TGTGCCAGCAGCTTAGATATATCGTACAATCAGCCCCAGCATTTT. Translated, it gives CASSLDISYNQPQHF. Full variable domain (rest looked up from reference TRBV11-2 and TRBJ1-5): EAGVAQSPRYKIIEKRQSVAFWCNPISGHATLYWYQQILGQGPKLLIQFQNNGVVDDSQLPKDRFSAERLKGVDSTLKIQPAKLEDSAVYLCASSLDISYNQPQHFGDGTRLSIL.

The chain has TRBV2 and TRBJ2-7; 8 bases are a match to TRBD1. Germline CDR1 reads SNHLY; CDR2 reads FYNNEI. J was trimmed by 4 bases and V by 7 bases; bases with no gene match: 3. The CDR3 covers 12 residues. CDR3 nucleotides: TGTGCCAGCAACCAGGGGGCTTACGAGCAGTACTTC. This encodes CASNQGAYEQYF.

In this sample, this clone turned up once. The CDR3 DNA reads as TGCGCCAGCAGCTTAACCGGGACTAGTCAAGAGACCCAGTACTTC. It is translated as CASSLTGTSQETQYF. The chain has TRBV5-1 and TRBJ2-5; 8 positions match TRBD2. V lost 2 bases to trimming and J lost 2 bases; unmatched junction nucleotides: 5. The germline V gene has CDR1 SGHRS and CDR2 YFSETQ. The CDR3 has 15 amino acids.